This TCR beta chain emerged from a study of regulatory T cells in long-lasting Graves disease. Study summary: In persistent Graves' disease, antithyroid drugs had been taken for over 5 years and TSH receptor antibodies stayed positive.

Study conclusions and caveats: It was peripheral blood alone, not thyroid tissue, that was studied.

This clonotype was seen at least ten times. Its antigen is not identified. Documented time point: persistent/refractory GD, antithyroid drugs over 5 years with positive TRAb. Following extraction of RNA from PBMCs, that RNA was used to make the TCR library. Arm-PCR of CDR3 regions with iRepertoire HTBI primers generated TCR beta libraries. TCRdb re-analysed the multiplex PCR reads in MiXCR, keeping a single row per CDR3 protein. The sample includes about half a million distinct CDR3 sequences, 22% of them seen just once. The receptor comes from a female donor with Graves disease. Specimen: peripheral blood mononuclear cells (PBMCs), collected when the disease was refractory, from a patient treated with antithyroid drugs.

The CDR3 sequence: CSGVMGTEAFF. The CDR3 DNA is TGCAGCGGCGTCATGGGCACTGAAGCTTTCTTT. The chain links TRBV29-1 to TRBJ1-1; D ambiguous. The CDR3 length is 11 residues. With 7 bases removed from V and 4 bases from J, the gap between germline ends came to 10 bases. Germline V gene lookup returns CDR1 SQVTM and CDR2 ANQGSEA.